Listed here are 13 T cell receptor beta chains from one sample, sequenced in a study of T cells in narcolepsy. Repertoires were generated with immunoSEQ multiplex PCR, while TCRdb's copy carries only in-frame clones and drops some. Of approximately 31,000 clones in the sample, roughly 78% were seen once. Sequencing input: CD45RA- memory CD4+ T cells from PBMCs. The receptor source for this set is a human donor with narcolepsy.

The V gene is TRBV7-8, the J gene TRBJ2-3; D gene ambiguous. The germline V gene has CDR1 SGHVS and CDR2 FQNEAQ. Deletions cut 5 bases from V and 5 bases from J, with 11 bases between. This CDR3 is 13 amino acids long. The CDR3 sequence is CASSPVLLDTQYF. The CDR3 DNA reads TGTGCCAGCAGCCCCGTATTGTTAGATACGCAGTATTTT.

The CDR3 DNA reads as TGTGCCAGCAGCTTCACCGGGACAGGGCGGGTCATCTATGGCTACACCTTC. This sequence encodes CASSFTGTGRVIYGYTF. The chain carries TRBV27 and TRBJ1-2; 9 nucleotides line up with TRBD1. The CDR3 consists of 17 residues. J gave up 4 bases and V 6 bases, and 15 bases lay outside the gene matches. The germline V gene has CDR1 MNHEY and CDR2 SMNVEV (reference sequence).

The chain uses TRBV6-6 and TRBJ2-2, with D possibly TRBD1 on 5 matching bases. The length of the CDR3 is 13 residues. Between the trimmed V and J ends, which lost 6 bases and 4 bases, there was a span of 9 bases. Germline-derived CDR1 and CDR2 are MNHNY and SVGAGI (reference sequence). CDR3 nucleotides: TGTGCCAGCAGCATAGGGGCCACCGGGGAGCTGTTTTTT. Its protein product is CASSIGATGELFF.

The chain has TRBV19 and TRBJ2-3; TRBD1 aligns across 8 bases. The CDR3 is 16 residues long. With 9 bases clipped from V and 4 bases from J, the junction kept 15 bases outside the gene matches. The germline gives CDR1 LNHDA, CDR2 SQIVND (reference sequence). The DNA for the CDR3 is TGTGCCAGCAGATCTCGCAGGTCAGGGGGCGCAGATACGCAGTATTTT. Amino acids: CASRSRRSGGADTQYF.

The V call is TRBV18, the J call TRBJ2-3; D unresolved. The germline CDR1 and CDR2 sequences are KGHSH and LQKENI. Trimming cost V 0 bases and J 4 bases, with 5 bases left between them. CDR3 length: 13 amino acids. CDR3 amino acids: CASSPPPSDTQYF. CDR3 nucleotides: TGTGCCAGCTCACCACCGCCCTCAGATACGCAGTATTTT.

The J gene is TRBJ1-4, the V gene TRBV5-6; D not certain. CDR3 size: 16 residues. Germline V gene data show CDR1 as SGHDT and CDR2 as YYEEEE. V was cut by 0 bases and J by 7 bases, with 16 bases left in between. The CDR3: CASSLADPRVGEKLFF. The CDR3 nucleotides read TGTGCCAGCAGCTTGGCCGACCCACGAGTGGGTGAAAAACTGTTTTTT.

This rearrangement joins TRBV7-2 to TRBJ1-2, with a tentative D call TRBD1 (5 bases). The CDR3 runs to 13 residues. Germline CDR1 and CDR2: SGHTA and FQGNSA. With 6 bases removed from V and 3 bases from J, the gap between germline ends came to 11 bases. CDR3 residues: CASRSKQDYGYTF. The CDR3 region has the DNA TGTGCCAGCAGAAGTAAACAGGACTATGGCTACACCTTC.

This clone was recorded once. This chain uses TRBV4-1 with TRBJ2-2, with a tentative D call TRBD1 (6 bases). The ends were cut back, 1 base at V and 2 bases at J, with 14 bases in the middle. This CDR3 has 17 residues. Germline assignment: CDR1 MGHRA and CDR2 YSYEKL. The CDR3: CASSQAPTGVNTGELFF. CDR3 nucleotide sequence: TGCGCCAGCAGCCAAGCCCCGACAGGCGTAAACACCGGGGAGCTGTTTTTT.

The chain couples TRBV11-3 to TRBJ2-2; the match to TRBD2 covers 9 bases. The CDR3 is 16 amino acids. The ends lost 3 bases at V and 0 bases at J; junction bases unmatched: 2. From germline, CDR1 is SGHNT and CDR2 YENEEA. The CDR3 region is CASSFGGRANTGELFF. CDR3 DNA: TGTGCCAGCAGCTTCGGCGGGAGGGCGAACACCGGGGAGCTGTTTTTT.

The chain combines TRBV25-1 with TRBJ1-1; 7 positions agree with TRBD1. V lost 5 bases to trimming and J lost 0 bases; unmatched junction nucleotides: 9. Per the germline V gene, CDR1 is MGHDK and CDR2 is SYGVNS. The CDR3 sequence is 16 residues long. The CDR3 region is CASSPGQRTMNTEAFF. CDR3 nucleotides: TGTGCCAGCAGTCCGGGACAGCGAACAATGAACACTGAAGCTTTCTTT.

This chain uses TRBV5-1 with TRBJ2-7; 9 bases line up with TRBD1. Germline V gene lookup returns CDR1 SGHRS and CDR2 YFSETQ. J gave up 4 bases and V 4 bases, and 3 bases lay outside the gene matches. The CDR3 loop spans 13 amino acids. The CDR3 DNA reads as TGCGCCAGCAGCACCGGGACAGGGTACGAGCAGTACTTC. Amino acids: CASSTGTGYEQYF.

This chain's CDR3 is CASSPTPIVQAAYEQYF. The CDR3 coding sequence is TGTGCCAGCAGCCCCACCCCTATCGTCCAGGCGGCCTACGAGCAGTACTTC. The V and J genes are TRBV7-8 and TRBJ2-5, with D unresolved. The J call is uncertain, as TRBJ2-7 better fits the DNA end. The CDR3 covers 17 residues. CDR1 is SGHVS, CDR2 FQNEAQ, per germline.

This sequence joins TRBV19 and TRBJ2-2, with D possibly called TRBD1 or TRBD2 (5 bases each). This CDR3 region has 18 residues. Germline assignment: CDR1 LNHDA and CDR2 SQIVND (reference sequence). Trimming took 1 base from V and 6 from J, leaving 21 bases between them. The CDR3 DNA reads TGTGCCAGTAGTATAGTAGGGTTTGGTAGCTCGGGACCCGGGGAGCTGTTTTTT. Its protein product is CASSIVGFGSSGPGELFF.